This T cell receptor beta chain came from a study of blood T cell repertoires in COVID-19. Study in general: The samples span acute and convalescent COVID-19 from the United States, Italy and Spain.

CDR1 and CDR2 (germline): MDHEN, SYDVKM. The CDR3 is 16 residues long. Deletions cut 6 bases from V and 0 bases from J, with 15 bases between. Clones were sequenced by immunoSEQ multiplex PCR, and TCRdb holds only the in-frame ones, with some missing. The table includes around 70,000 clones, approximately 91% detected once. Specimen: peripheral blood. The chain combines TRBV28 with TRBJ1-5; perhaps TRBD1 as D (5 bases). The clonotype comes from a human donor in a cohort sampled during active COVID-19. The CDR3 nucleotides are TGTGCCAGCAGAAATCCAGGGTTTCGTAGCAATCAGCCCCAGCATTTT. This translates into CASRNPGFRSNQPQHF.